Reported below is one T cell receptor (beta chain). Its antigen is unidentified. Germline V gene sequence: CDR1 ENHRY, CDR2 SYGVKD. V was cut by 1 base and J by 7 bases, with 16 bases left in between. The CDR3 has 16 amino acids. Method: immunoSEQ multiplex PCR; TCRdb's copy keeps in-frame clones and lacks some. The table has 60,000 to 65,000 clones, around 80% seen once. This sample was included in a study of OX40 agonist ivuxolimab in advanced cancers. Study-wide results and limits: Some of the lowest clonal expansion was seen in partial responders at 0.1-3.0 mg/kg.

This rearrangement joins TRBV10-3 to TRBJ1-4; maybe TRBD1 (5 bases). The sequencing here drew on CD4+ or CD8+ T cells sorted from blood, taken in a trial of the OX40 agonist ivuxolimab. The source is an adult with an advanced solid tumor such as melanoma, head and neck, liver or kidney cancer. The chain's CDR3 is CAISELDYRRGEKLFF. The CDR3 DNA reads as TGTGCCATCAGTGAGTTGGATTACAGGCGGGGTGAAAAACTGTTTTTT.